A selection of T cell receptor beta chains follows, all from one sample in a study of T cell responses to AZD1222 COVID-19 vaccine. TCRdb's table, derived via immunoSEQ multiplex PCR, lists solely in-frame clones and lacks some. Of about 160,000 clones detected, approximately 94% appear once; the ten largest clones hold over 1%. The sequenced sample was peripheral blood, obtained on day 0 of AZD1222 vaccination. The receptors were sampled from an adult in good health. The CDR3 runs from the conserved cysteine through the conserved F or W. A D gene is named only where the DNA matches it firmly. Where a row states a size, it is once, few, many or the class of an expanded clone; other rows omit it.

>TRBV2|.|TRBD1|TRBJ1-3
TGTGCCAGCAGTCGGGACAGGGAGGGAAACACCATATATTTT
CASSRDREGNTIYF
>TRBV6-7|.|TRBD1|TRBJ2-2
TGTGCCAGCAGTTACGCCTGGACAGGACGGCCGGACACCGGGGAGCTGTTTTTT
CASSYAWTGRPDTGELFF
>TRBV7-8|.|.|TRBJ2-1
TGTGCCAGCAGCTTAGCGGTTAAGGGTGAGCAGTTCTTC
CASSLAVKGEQFF
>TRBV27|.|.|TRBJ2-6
TGTGCCAGCAGTCCAAACCCAGGTCGCTCTGGGGCCAACGTCCTGACTTTC
CASSPNPGRSGANVLTF
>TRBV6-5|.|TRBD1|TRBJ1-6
TGTGCCAGCACCCCAGGGGGCTGGTCACCCCTCCACTTT
CASTPGGWSPLHF
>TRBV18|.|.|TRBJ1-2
TGTGCCAGCTCACCACCGGGGACCAACAATGGCTACACCTTC
CASSPPGTNNGYTF
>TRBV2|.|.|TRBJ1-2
TGTGCCAGCAGTGAATTTAGCTATGGCTACACCTTC
CASSEFSYGYTF
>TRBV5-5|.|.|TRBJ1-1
TGTGCCAGCAGCCCACTCCGACGAAACACTGAAGCTTTCTTT
CASSPLRRNTEAFF
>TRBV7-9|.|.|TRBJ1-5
TGTGCCAGCAGCATACACTACTATAGCAATCAGCCCCAGCATTTT
CASSIHYYSNQPQHF
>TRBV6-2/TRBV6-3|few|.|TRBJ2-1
TGTGCCAGCAGTTACTCGGAGATCTATGAGCAGTTCTTC
CASSYSEIYEQFF
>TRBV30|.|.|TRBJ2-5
TGTGCCTCCACAAACGGTGGACAAGAGACCCAGTACTTC
CASTNGGQETQYF
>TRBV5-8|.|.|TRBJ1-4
TGTGCCAGCAGCTTTCCTGGAGAAGTGGATGAAAAACTGTTTTTT
CASSFPGEVDEKLFF
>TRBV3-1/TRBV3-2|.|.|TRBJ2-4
TGTGCCAGCAGCCAGGGATCGCTCGGAAACATTCAGTACTTC
CASSQGSLGNIQYF
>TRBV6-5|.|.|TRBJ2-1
TGTGCCAGCCGTTCCTACACCTACAATGAGCAGTTCTTC
CASRSYTYNEQFF
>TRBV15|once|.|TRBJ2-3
TGTGCCACCAGCACTAGGACCCGTAGTCCTACAGATACGCAGTATTTT
CATSTRTRSPTDTQYF
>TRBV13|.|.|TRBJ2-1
TGTGCCAGCAGCCCAGGGTCGCCCCTGAAGTTCTTC
CASSPGSPLKFF
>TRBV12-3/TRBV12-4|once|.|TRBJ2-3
TGTGCCAGCAGACTAGCAGATACGCAGTATTTT
CASRLADTQYF
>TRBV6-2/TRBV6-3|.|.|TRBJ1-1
TGTGCCAGCAGTTACGGACGGGGGCTTGTATCTGAAGCTTTCTTT
CASSYGRGLVSEAFF
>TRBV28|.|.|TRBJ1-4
TGTGCCAGCAGTCTTGCTCCGGGACCCCTCAATGAAAAACTGTTTTTT
CASSLAPGPLNEKLFF